The following is a TCR beta chain sequence with its context. This CDR3 contains 17 residues. Germline assignment: CDR1 LGHDT and CDR2 YNNKEL (reference sequence). V lost 0 bases and J lost 1, with 15 bases in between. The data originate from a study of blood T cell repertoires in COVID-19. Study-level information: Samples representing acute and convalescent COVID-19 were sourced from the United States, Italy and Spain. In each case, the material was cDNA or gDNA derived from T cells, B-cell-depleted T cells, or PBMCs.

Clones were sequenced by immunoSEQ multiplex PCR, and TCRdb holds only the in-frame ones, with some missing. The sample shows 93,000 or so clones, about 90% of them seen only once. This chain uses TRBV3-1 (or the pseudogene TRBV3-2) with TRBJ2-5; D perhaps matches TRBD1 (5 bases). The receptor was derived from a human donor in a cohort sampled during active COVID-19. The sample comprised peripheral blood. This CDR3 is CASSQEGIRGPQETQYF. CDR3 nucleotide sequence: TGTGCCAGCAGCCAAGAAGGCATTAGGGGTCCCCAAGAGACCCAGTACTTC.